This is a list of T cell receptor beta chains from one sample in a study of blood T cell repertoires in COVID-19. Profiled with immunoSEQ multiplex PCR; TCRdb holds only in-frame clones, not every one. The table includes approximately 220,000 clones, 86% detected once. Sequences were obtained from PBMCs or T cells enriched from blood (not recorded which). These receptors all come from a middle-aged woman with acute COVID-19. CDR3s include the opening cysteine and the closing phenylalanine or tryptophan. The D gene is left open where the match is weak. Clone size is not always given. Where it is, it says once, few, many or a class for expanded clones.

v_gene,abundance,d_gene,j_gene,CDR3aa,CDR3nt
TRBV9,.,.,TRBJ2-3,CASSILGAVDTQYF,TGTGCCAGCAGCATACTGGGCGCAGTCGATACGCAGTATTTT
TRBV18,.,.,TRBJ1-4,CASSPWSDSRNEKLFF,TGTGCCAGCTCACCATGGTCTGACAGCAGAAATGAAAAACTGTTTTTT
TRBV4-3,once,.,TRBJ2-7,CASSQDLAASSYEQYF,TGCGCCAGCAGCCAAGATCTTGCAGCTAGCTCCTACGAGCAGTACTTC
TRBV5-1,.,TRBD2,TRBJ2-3,CASSLAGGGAADTQYF,TGCGCCAGCAGCTTGGCAGGCGGGGGGGCCGCAGATACGCAGTATTTT
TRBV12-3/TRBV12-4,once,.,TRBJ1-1,CASSRGAAIEAFF,TGTGCCAGCAGCCGGGGGGCGGCCATTGAAGCTTTCTTT
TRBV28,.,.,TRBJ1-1,CASRGNTEAFF,TGTGCCAGTCGGGGGAACACTGAAGCTTTCTTT
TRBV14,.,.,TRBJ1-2,CASSLTPQGRYGYTF,TGTGCCAGCAGTCTGACACCCCAGGGCCGATATGGCTACACCTTC
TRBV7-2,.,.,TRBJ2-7,CASSLDRFSYEQYF,TGTGCCAGCAGCTTAGACAGGTTCTCCTACGAGCAGTACTTC
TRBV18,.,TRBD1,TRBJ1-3,CASSPGTGLNRPSGNTIYF,TGTGCCAGCTCACCCGGGACAGGGTTGAATCGACCCTCTGGAAACACCATATATTTT
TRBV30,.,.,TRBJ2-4,CAWSVYGRTIQYF,TGTGCCTGGAGTGTATATGGGCGAACCATTCAGTACTTC
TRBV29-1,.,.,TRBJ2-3,CSARGGGTDTQYF,TGCAGCGCCCGTGGCGGTGGCACAGATACGCAGTATTTT
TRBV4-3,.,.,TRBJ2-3,CASSQNPVLAGARDTQYF,TGCGCCAGCAGCCAAAACCCAGTCCTGGCGGGCGCCAGAGATACGCAGTATTTT
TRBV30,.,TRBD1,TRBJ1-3,CAWRGTGSYTIYF,TGTGCCTGGCGTGGGACAGGGAGCTACACCATATATTTT
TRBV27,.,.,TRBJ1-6,CASSLGRGYNSPLHF,TGTGCCAGCAGTCTCGGAAGAGGGTATAATTCACCCCTCCACTTT
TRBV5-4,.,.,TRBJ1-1,CASTIFSTGEAFF,TGTGCTAGCACCATATTTTCTACAGGGGAAGCTTTCTTT
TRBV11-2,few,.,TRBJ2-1,CASSLVGGSYNEQFF,TGTGCCAGCAGCTTAGTGGGGGGCTCCTACAATGAGCAGTTCTTC
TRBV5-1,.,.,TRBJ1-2,CASSPMQDYGYTF,TGCGCCAGCAGCCCAATGCAGGACTATGGCTACACCTTC
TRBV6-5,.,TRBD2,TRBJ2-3,CASREADTQYF,TGTGCCAGTCGGGAGGCAGATACGCAGTATTTT
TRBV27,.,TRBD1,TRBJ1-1,CASKTGQGHTEAFF,TGTGCCAGCAAAACCGGACAGGGGCACACTGAAGCTTTCTTT
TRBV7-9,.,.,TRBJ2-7,CASSLAISGNEQYF,TGTGCCAGCAGCTTAGCGATCAGCGGTAACGAGCAGTACTTC
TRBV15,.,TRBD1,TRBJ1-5,CATGQGVDQPQHF,TGTGCCACCGGACAGGGGGTTGATCAGCCCCAGCATTTT
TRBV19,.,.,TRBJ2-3,CASSNRGRTDTQYF,TGTGCCAGTAGTAACCGGGGGAGGACAGATACGCAGTATTTT
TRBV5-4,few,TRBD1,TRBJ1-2,CASSGDRGAGGYTF,TGTGCCAGCAGCGGGGACAGGGGGGCGGGTGGCTACACCTTC
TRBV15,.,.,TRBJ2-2,CATSRVRNTGELFF,TGTGCCACCAGCAGAGTGAGAAACACCGGGGAGCTGTTTTTT
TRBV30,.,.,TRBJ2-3,CAWSGGGASTDTQYF,TGTGCCTGGAGTGGTGGGGGCGCTAGCACAGATACGCAGTATTTT
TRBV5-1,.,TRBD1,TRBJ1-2,CASSPGTAYGYTF,TGCGCCAGCAGCCCGGGGACAGCCTATGGCTACACCTTC
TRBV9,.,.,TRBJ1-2,CASSLPGASGYTF,TGTGCCAGCAGCCTTCCAGGGGCGAGTGGCTACACCTTC
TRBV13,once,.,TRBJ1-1,CASSLPGGWGTEAFF,TGTGCCAGCAGCTTACCGGGGGGCTGGGGCACTGAAGCTTTCTTT
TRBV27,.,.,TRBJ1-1,CASRFRVNTEAFF,TGTGCCAGCAGGTTCAGGGTGAACACTGAAGCTTTCTTT
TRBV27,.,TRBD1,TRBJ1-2,CASSSTPGQYYGYTF,TGTGCCAGCAGTTCTACCCCGGGACAGTACTATGGCTACACCTTC
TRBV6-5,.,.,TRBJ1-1,CASSNPTSTNTEAFF,TGTGCCAGCAGTAACCCCACTAGTACGAACACTGAAGCTTTCTTT
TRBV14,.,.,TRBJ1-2,CASSPQGLGYTF,TGTGCCAGCAGCCCCCAGGGCCTGGGCTACACCTTC
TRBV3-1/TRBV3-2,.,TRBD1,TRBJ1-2,CASSQEGTGSGYTF,TGTGCCAGCAGCCAAGAGGGGACAGGGTCCGGCTACACCTTC
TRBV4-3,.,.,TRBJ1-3,CASSQVPGAASGNTIYF,TGCGCCAGCAGCCAAGTTCCTGGGGCAGCCTCTGGAAACACCATATATTTT
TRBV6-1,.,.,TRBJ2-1,CASSEPGWSGSEQFF,TGTGCCAGCAGTGAACCCGGGTGGTCGGGAAGTGAGCAGTTCTTC
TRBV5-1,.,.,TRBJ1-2,CASSLGQSYGYTF,TGCGCCAGCAGCTTGGGACAGTCCTATGGCTACACCTTC
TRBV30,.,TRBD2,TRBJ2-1,CARGEPGLAVYNEQFF,TGTGCCCGAGGAGAACCGGGACTAGCGGTCTACAATGAGCAGTTCTTC
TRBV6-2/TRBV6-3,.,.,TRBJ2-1,CASSYSKGGGREQFF,TGTGCCAGCAGTTACTCGAAGGGGGGGGGTCGTGAGCAGTTCTTC
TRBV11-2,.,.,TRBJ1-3,CASSSWGGSGNTIYF,TGTGCCAGCAGCTCCTGGGGAGGGTCAGGAAACACCATATATTTT
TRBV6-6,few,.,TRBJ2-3,CASSYVGGTDTQYF,TGTGCCAGCAGTTACGTCGGGGGCACAGATACGCAGTATTTT
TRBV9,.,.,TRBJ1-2,CASSAHSSPVRLGYTF,TGTGCCAGCAGCGCCCACTCAAGTCCCGTCCGCTTAGGCTACACCTTC
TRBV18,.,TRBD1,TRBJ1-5,CASSPSQGDQPQHF,TGTGCCAGCTCACCTTCCCAGGGGGATCAGCCCCAGCATTTT
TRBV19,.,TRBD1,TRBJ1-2,CASSTRDRGYGYTF,TGTGCCAGTAGTACCCGGGACAGGGGTTATGGCTACACCTTC
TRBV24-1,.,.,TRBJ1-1,CATSDGGVKGNTEAFF,TGTGCCACCAGTGATGGGGGGGTAAAGGGGAACACTGAAGCTTTCTTT
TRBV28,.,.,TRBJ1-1,CASSFYMGGVKAEAFF,TGTGCCAGCAGTTTTTATATGGGGGGGGTAAAGGCTGAAGCTTTCTTT
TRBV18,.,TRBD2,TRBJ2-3,CASSPPRMGGTDTQYF,TGTGCCAGCTCACCACCTCGTATGGGGGGGACAGATACGCAGTATTTT
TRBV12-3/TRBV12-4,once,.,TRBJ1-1,CASSPSLNTEAFF,TGTGCCAGCAGTCCCTCACTTAACACTGAAGCTTTCTTT
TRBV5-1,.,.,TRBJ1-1,CASSLVGRGTSGNTEAFF,TGCGCCAGCAGCTTGGTGGGCAGGGGCACTTCTGGGAACACTGAAGCTTTCTTT
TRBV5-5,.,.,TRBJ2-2,CASSFISSFSLGELFF,TGTGCCAGCAGCTTTATATCGAGTTTTAGCCTCGGGGAGCTGTTTTTT
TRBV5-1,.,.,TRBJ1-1,CASSFGLLNTEAFF,TGCGCCAGCAGCTTTGGACTCTTGAACACTGAAGCTTTCTTT
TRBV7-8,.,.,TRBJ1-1,CASSLERLRFPARTEAFF,TGTGCCAGCAGCTTAGAAAGACTTCGGTTCCCGGCGAGGACTGAAGCTTTCTTT
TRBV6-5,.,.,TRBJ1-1,CASCPGLNTEAFF,TGTGCCAGCTGTCCAGGGCTGAACACTGAAGCTTTCTTT
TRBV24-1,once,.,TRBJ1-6,CATSDQGFGSPLHF,TGTGCCACCAGTGATCAGGGGTTCGGTTCACCCCTCCACTTT
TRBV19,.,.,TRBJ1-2,CASSLASYYGYTF,TGTGCCAGTAGTTTGGCAAGTTACTATGGCTACACCTTC
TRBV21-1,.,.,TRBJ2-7,CASKRRQGEQYF,TGTGCCAGCAAGCGACGACAGGGGGAGCAGTACTTC
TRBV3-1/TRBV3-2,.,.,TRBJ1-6,CASSPDRQSSYNSPLHF,TGTGCCAGCAGCCCCGACAGGCAGAGCTCCTATAATTCACCCCTCCACTTT
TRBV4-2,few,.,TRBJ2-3,CASSQDNRVLDTQYF,TGTGCCAGCAGCCAAGATAACAGGGTCCTAGATACGCAGTATTTT
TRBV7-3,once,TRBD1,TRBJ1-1,CASRRDRANTEAFF,TGTGCCAGCAGAAGGGACAGGGCCAACACTGAAGCTTTCTTT
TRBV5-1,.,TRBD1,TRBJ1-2,CASSLGQAAHYGYTF,TGCGCCAGCAGCCTGGGACAGGCCGCCCACTATGGCTACACCTTC